This TCR beta chain came from a study of OX40 agonist ivuxolimab in advanced cancers. Study conclusions and caveats: Averaging showed that CD8+ T cells had more expanded clones than CD4+ did. The study observed clonal expansion of CD4+ and CD8+ blood T cells by week 6 at 0.1 to 3.0 mg/kg.

Comment on this clone: The antigen remains unidentified.

Profiled with immunoSEQ multiplex PCR; TCRdb holds only in-frame clones, not every one. The data contain tens of thousands of clones, around 87% of them singletons. V was pared by 3 bases and J by 7 bases, with 13 bases between. This CDR3 has 14 residues. Germline lookup yields CDR1 MNHNS and CDR2 SASEGT. This material consisted of CD4+ or CD8+ T cells sorted from blood, taken in a trial of the OX40 agonist ivuxolimab. The chain is built from TRBV6-1 and TRBJ1-5; D is perhaps TRBD1 (5 bases). The receptor was isolated from an adult with an advanced solid tumor such as melanoma, head and neck, liver or kidney cancer. As DNA, the CDR3 is TGTGCCAGCAGTGAGGGACTGGGGCACCAGCCCCAGCATTTT. Its translation: CASSEGLGHQPQHF.